One sample yielded the 19 T cell receptor beta chains listed below, sequenced in a study of OX40 agonist ivuxolimab in advanced cancers. Some clones are missing from TCRdb's copy, which holds only in-frame ones; the method was immunoSEQ multiplex PCR. The sample carries about 82,000 clones, roughly nine tenths recorded once. Sequencing was performed on CD4+ or CD8+ T cells sorted from blood, taken in a trial of the OX40 agonist ivuxolimab. All receptors come from an adult with an advanced solid tumor such as melanoma, head and neck, liver or kidney cancer.

The rearrangement links TRBV19 to TRBJ2-3; no clear D gene. There are 14 residues in the CDR3. V was trimmed by 3 bases and J by 0 bases, leaving 7 bases between them. Germline values: CDR1 LNHDA, CDR2 SQIVND (reference sequence). CDR3 protein: CASSIQPSTDTQYF. DNA for the CDR3: TGTGCCAGTAGTATTCAACCTAGCACAGATACGCAGTATTTT.

CDR3 bases: TGTGCCAGCAGCCGGGGGGGGAGCAATCAGCCCCAGCATTTT. It translates to CASSRGGSNQPQHF. The chain recombines TRBV28 with TRBJ1-5, with a weak D call TRBD1 (5 bases). Germline CDR1 is MDHEN and CDR2 is SYDVKM. The CDR3 is 14 residues long. Trimming cost V 6 bases and J 1 base, with 10 bases left between them.

The genes are TRBV19 and TRBJ2-2; weak D call: TRBD1 (6 bases). With 6 bases removed from V and 1 base from J, the gap between germline ends came to 15 bases. CDR1 is LNHDA and CDR2 is SQIVND in the germline V gene (reference sequence). This CDR3 region has 16 residues. The CDR3: CASRVGVGGNTGELFF. CDR3 DNA: TGTGCCAGTAGAGTCGGGGTAGGGGGGAACACCGGGGAGCTGTTTTTT.

This chain connects TRBV6-5 to TRBJ1-1; D is unresolved. V gave up 6 bases and J gave up 5 bases, with 13 bases separating them. The CDR3 has 13 residues. CDR1 MNHEY and CDR2 SVGAGI come from the germline V gene. This CDR3 is CASSSFKETEAFF. The CDR3 DNA reads TGTGCCAGCAGCTCCTTCAAGGAGACTGAAGCTTTCTTT.

This chain links TRBV30 with TRBJ1-2; 7 positions match TRBD1. The CDR3 sequence is 16 residues long. CDR1 and CDR2 from the germline V gene are GTSNPN and SVGIG (reference sequence). Trimming took 3 bases from V and 8 from J; bases not matched to a gene: 18. This chain's CDR3 is CAWSTTFWDSAIGYTF. In DNA form, the CDR3 reads TGTGCCTGGAGCACAACTTTTTGGGACAGCGCTATAGGCTACACCTTC.

The chain joins TRBV19 to TRBJ2-7; 7 bases line up with TRBD1. The V segment lost 5 bases and the J segment 0 bases; nucleotides outside the gene matches: 7. The CDR3 loop spans 15 amino acids. Germline CDR1 and CDR2: LNHDA and SQIVND (reference sequence). In nucleotides, the CDR3 is TGTGCCAGTAGTCCCGAACAGGGGACCTCCTACGAGCAGTACTTC. It codes for CASSPEQGTSYEQYF.

The chain couples TRBV30 to TRBJ2-2; D call uncertain. Germline V gene data show CDR1 as GTSNPN and CDR2 as SVGIG (reference sequence). V dropped 2 bases and J dropped 8 bases, with 15 bases sitting between them. The CDR3 is 14 residues long. The CDR3, as DNA: TGTGCCTGGAGTAGTTTGGCAGCAACGGGGGAGCTGTTTTTT. Amino acid sequence: CAWSSLAATGELFF. Full variable domain (outside the CDR3, taken from reference TRBV30 and TRBJ2-2): SQTIHQWPATLVQPVGSPLSLECTVEGTSNPNLYWYRQAAGRGLQLLFYSVGIGQISSEVPQNLSASRPQDRQFILSSKKLLLSDSGFYLCAWSSLAATGELFFGEGSRLTVL.

The chain couples TRBV18 to TRBJ2-7; 7 bases are shared with TRBD1. Trimming cost V 0 bases and J 9 bases; bases outside gene matches: 14. Germline assignment: CDR1 KGHSH and CDR2 LQKENI. The CDR3 contains 16 residues. CDR3 in DNA: TGTGCCAGCTCACCACCGGTCGGCAGGGGGTCACTGTGGCAGTACTTC. It yields the protein CASSPPVGRGSLWQYF.

As regards this clone: Other DNA sequences within the sample encode an identical CDR3. The chain uses TRBV2 and TRBJ2-5; 7 positions agree with TRBD1. This CDR3 comprises 13 residues. The ends lost 8 bases at V and 4 bases at J; junction bases unmatched: 7. Germline-derived CDR1 and CDR2 are SNHLY and FYNNEI. The CDR3 region is CASRQGVGETQYF. The CDR3 DNA reads TGTGCCAGCCGACAGGGAGTGGGAGAGACCCAGTACTTC.

The rearrangement joins TRBV11-2 to TRBJ2-1, with TRBD1 identical over 9 bases. The CDR3 covers 15 residues. CDR1 is SGHAT, CDR2 FQNNGV, per germline. Trimming at V came to 2 bases and at J to 7 bases, leaving 6 bases not matched to a gene. CDR3: CASSLRTGVWNEQFF. The CDR3 nucleotides are TGTGCCAGCAGCTTAAGGACAGGGGTCTGGAATGAGCAGTTCTTC.

The chain employs TRBV5-6 and TRBJ2-3; the match to TRBD2 covers 15 bases. The CDR3 covers 18 residues. J was trimmed by 0 bases and V by 4 bases; bases with no gene match: 6. Germline-derived CDR1 and CDR2 are SGHDT and YYEEEE. DNA for the CDR3: TGTGCCAGCAGCATCGGGACTAGCGGGAGGATCAGCACAGATACGCAGTATTTT. Translation gives CASSIGTSGRISTDTQYF.

The chain carries TRBV6-5 and TRBJ2-7, with D perhaps being TRBD1 or TRBD2 (5 bases each). The V and J ends lost 5 bases and 5 bases respectively, with 13 bases between them. The CDR3 consists of 13 residues. Germline CDR1 reads MNHEY; CDR2 reads SVGAGI. CDR3 in DNA: TGTGCCAGCAGTGATCCGCAGGGACACGAGCAGTACTTC. The encoded protein is CASSDPQGHEQYF.

This clone was recorded once. The chain is built from TRBV4-2 and TRBJ2-5; 7 bases are shared with TRBD1. The CDR3 contains 15 residues. Unmatched junction bases numbered 5, after V lost 3 bases and J lost 1 base. CDR1 LGHNA and CDR2 YNFKEQ come from the germline V gene. CDR3 region: CASSQTRDSQETQYF. The CDR3 DNA reads TGTGCCAGCAGCCAGACGAGGGACAGCCAAGAGACCCAGTACTTC.

The chain employs TRBV11-2 and TRBJ1-2, with D uncertain. This CDR3 has 15 amino acids. Trimming pared 1 base from V and 4 bases from J, leaving 13 bases between. The germline gives CDR1 SGHAT, CDR2 FQNNGV. CDR3 sequence: CASSLVADPAYGYTF. The CDR3 DNA reads TGTGCCAGCAGCTTAGTGGCAGACCCCGCCTATGGCTACACCTTC.

CDR3 nucleotide sequence: TGTGCCAGCAGCTTAGTGTTGACTAGCGGGAGAGACGGCACCGGGGAGCTGTTTTTT. It specifies CASSLVLTSGRDGTGELFF. The J gene is TRBJ2-2, the V gene TRBV7-2, with 12 bases identical to TRBD2. CDR1 and CDR2 (germline): SGHTA, FQGNSA. This CDR3 is built from 19 residues. The ends lost 1 base at V and 4 bases at J; junction bases unmatched: 10.

The CDR3: CASSLAQGGGVLRQTQYF. The CDR3 region has the DNA TGTGCCAGCAGCTTAGCACAGGGGGGGGGAGTCTTACGGCAGACCCAGTACTTC. This sequence joins TRBV7-2 and TRBJ2-5, with a possible D match to TRBD1 (8 bases). Between the trimmed V and J ends, which lost 0 bases and 6 bases, there was a span of 23 bases. Germline loops: CDR1 SGHTA, CDR2 FQGNSA. The CDR3 extends over 18 amino acids.

V usage is TRBV19 and J usage is TRBJ1-5, with D unresolved. This CDR3 has 15 residues. From germline, CDR1 is LNHDA and CDR2 SQIVND (reference sequence). V lost 3 bases and J lost 0, with 9 bases in between. The CDR3 region is CASSILETSNQPQHF. The CDR3 region has the DNA TGTGCCAGTAGTATCCTGGAAACTAGCAATCAGCCCCAGCATTTT.

This clone was seen just once. CDR3 sequence: CASSSHRGQEETQYF. The CDR3 bases are TGTGCCAGCAGCTCTCACCGGGGACAAGAAGAGACCCAGTACTTC. The chain uses TRBV9 and TRBJ2-5; possibly TRBD1 for D (6 bases). V was pared by 4 bases and J by 3 bases, with 16 bases between. Germline values: CDR1 SGDLS, CDR2 YYNGEE. The CDR3 runs 15 residues.

The chain is built from TRBV30 and TRBJ2-2; TRBD1 might be the D (6 bases). Trimming left V 7 bases short and J 4 bases short, with 13 bases between. Germline assignment: CDR1 GTSNPN and CDR2 SVGIG (reference sequence). The CDR3 covers 13 residues. The CDR3 sequence: CASDRTPTGELFF. DNA of the CDR3: TGTGCCTCCGACAGGACGCCCACCGGGGAGCTGTTTTTT. Drawing the rest from reference TRBV30 and TRBJ2-2, the complete variable domain is SQTIHQWPATLVQPVGSPLSLECTVEGTSNPNLYWYRQAAGRGLQLLFYSVGIGQISSEVPQNLSASRPQDRQFILSSKKLLLSDSGFYLCASDRTPTGELFFGEGSRLTVL.